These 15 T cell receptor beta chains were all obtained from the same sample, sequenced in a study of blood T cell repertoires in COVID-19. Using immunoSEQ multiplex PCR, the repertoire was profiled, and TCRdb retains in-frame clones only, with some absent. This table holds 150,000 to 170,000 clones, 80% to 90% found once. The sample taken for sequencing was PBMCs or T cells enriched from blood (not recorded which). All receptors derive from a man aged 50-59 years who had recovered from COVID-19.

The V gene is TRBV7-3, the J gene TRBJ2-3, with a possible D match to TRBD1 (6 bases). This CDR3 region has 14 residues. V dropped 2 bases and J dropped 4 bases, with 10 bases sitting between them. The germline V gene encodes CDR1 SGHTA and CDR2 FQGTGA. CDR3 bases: TGTGCCAGCAGCTTAGGCAGGGGATCAGATACGCAGTATTTT. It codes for CASSLGRGSDTQYF.

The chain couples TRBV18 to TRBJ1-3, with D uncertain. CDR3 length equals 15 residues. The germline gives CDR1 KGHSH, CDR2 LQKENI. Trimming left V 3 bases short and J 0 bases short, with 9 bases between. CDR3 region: CASSPEFSSGNTIYF. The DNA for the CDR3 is TGTGCCAGCTCACCGGAGTTTTCCTCTGGAAACACCATATATTTT.

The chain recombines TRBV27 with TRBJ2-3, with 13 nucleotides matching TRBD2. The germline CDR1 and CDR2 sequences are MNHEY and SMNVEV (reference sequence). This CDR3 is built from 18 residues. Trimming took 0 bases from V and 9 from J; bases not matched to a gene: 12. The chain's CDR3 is CASSLSLTSGGLSGTQYF. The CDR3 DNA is TGTGCCAGCAGTTTATCGTTGACTAGCGGGGGGCTCTCGGGGACGCAGTATTTT.

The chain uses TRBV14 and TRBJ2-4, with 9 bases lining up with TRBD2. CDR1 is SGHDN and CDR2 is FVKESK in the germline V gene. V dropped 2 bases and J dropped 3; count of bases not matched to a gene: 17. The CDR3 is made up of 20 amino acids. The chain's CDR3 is CASSQIFPRGASGDKNIQYF. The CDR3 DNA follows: TGTGCCAGCAGCCAAATTTTCCCCAGGGGGGCTAGCGGGGACAAAAACATTCAGTACTTC.

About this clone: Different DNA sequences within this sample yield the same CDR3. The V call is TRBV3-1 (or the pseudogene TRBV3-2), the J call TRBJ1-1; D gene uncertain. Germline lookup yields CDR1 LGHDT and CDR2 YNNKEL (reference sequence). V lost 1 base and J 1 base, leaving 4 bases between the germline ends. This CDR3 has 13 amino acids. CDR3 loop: CASSQGGNTEAFF. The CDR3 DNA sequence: TGTGCCAGCAGCCAAGGAGGGAACACTGAAGCTTTCTTT.

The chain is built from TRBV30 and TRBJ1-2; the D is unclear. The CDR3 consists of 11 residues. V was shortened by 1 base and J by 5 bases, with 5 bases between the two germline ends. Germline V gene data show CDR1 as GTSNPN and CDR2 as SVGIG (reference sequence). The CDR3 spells CAWSASYGYTF. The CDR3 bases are TGTGCCTGGAGTGCTTCTTATGGCTACACCTTC.

The CDR3 coding sequence is TGCAGCGCTGTGGGACAGGGGGCGAGGGTCACTGAAGCTTTCTTT. Translating gives CSAVGQGARVTEAFF. The chain recombines TRBV29-1 with TRBJ1-1; 12 nucleotides align to TRBD1. The CDR3 runs 15 residues. Germline CDR1 SQVTM, CDR2 ANQGSEA. With V trimmed by 7 bases and J by 4 bases, 10 bases remained unmatched.

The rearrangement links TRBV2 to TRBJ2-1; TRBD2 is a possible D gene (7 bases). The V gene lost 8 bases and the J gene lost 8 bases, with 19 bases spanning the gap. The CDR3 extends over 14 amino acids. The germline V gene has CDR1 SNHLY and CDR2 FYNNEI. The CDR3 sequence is CASQQGGNKDEQFF. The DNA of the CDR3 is TGTGCCAGCCAACAGGGAGGGAACAAGGATGAGCAGTTCTTC. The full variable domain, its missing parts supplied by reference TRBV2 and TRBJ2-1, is EPEVTQTPSHQVTQMGQEVILRCVPISNHLYFYWYRQILGQKVEFLVSFYNNEISEKSEIFDDQFSVERPDGSNFTLKIRSTKLEDSAMYFCASQQGGNKDEQFFGPGTRLTVL.

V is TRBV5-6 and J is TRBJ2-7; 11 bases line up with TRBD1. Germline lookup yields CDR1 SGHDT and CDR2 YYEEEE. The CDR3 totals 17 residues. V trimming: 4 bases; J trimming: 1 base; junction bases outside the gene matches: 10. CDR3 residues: CASSHYVGTGGSYEQYF. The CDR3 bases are TGTGCCAGCAGCCACTATGTCGGGACAGGGGGTTCCTACGAGCAGTACTTC.

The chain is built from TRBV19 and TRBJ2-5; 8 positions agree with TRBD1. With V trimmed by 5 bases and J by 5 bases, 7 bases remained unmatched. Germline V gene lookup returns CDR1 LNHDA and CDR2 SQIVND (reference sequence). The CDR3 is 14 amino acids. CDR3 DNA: TGTGCCAGTAGTCCATCTTACAGGGGGGAGACCCAGTACTTC. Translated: CASSPSYRGETQYF.

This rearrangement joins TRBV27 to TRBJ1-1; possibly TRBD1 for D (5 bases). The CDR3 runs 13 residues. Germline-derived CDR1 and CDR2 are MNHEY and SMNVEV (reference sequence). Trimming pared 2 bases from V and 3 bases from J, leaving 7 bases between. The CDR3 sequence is CASSLTGYTEAFF. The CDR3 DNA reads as TGTGCCAGCAGTTTAACAGGCTACACTGAAGCTTTCTTT.

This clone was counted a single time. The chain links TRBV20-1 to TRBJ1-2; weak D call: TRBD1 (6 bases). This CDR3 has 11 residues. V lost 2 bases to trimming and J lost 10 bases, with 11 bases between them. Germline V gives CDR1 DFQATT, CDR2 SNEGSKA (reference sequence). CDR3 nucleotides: TGCAGTGCTAGACACGACAGGTTCTACACCTTC. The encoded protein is CSARHDRFYTF.

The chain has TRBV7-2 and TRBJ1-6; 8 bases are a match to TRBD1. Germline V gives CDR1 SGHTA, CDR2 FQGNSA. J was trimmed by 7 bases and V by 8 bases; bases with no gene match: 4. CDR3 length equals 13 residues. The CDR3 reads CASGQGINSPLHF. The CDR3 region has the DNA TGTGCCAGCGGACAGGGCATAAATTCACCCCTCCACTTT.

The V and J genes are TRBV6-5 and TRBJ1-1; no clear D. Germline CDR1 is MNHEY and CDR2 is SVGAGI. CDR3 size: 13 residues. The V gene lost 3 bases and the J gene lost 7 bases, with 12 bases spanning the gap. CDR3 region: CASSYSPGIEAFF. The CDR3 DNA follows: TGTGCCAGCAGTTATAGTCCAGGAATTGAAGCTTTCTTT.

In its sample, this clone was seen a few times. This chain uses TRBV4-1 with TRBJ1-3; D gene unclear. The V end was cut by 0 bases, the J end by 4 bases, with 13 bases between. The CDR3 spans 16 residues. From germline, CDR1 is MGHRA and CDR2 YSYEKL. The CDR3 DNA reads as TGCGCCAGCAGCCAAGAACGGAGAGGTGGCGGAAACACCATATATTTT. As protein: CASSQERRGGGNTIYF.